Listed here is a single T cell receptor beta chain. Antigen specificity is unknown. The CDR3 extends over 14 amino acids. V lost 4 bases and J lost 7, with 14 bases in between. The germline V gene has CDR1 KGHDR and CDR2 SFDVKD. The sample is drawn from a study of identical twins. TCRdb ran MiXCR on the 5' RACE reads and lists one entry per CDR3 protein. The sample yields 600,000 to 700,000 distinct CDR3 sequences, 20% to 25% seen once. Notes on the study in general: There was an excess of low generation probability in the out-of-frame alpha sequences that twins shared.

The same sample was also used in a study of T cells expressing NK-cell markers.

The chain joins TRBV24-1 to TRBJ2-3; no reliable D call. This receptor was obtained from a woman aged 18 to 35 in good health. Sample: PBMCs. As DNA, the CDR3 is TGTGCCACCAGTGAGGAAAAAACCCCCCATACGCAGTATTTT. This gives the protein CATSEEKTPHTQYF.